This record covers a single TCR beta chain. The antigen is undetermined. Germline CDR1 and CDR2: MDHEN and SYDVKM. There are 13 residues in the CDR3. Trimming removed 5 bases from V and 0 bases from J, with 8 bases in between. The data were taken from a study of blood T cells in healthy people across ages. Study observations and caveats: Versus aged donors, long-lived donors had higher diversity and more naive CD4+ cells. The percentage of naive T cells correlated strongly with TCR beta diversity. With unsorted PBMCs, a conclusive comparison of naive versus antigen-experienced cells was not possible.

Next came a second PCR, run for 7 to 11 cycles, which used a sample-barcoded 5' primer along with a J-beta primer mix. TCRdb reprocessed the 5' RACE reads via MiXCR and lists one record per CDR3 protein. The data contain about 640,000 distinct CDR3 sequences, roughly 50% of them singletons. This receptor was obtained from a man between 60 and 70 years old in good health. The chain couples TRBV28 to TRBJ2-7; D unclear. Sequencing was done on a sample of blood. The CDR3 loop reads CASSVRNSYEQYF. For the CDR3, the DNA is TGTGCCAGCAGTGTTCGGAACTCCTACGAGCAGTACTTC. The full variable domain, its missing parts supplied by reference TRBV28 and TRBJ2-7, is DVKVTQSSRYLVKRTGEKVFLECVQDMDHENMFWYRQDPGLGLRLIYFSYDVKMKEKGDIPEGYSVSREKKERFSLILESASTNQTSMYLCASSVRNSYEQYFGPGTRLTVT.